The next 10 T cell receptor beta chains were all read from a single sample in a study of CD8 T cells in ankylosing spondylitis. The study, taken as a whole, reports: Ankylosing spondylitis blood appeared to carry a characteristic TCR beta motif of eight or nine highly homologous variants.

Antigen specificity for these receptors is unknown. TCRdb re-called the 5' RACE reads with MiXCR, one entry per CDR3 protein. The sample comprises a few hundred thousand distinct CDR3 sequences, 6.5% to 10% of which are singletons, and approximately 15% rests with the top ten. The specimen sequenced was blood, either unsorted or a sorted T cell fraction (not recorded which). The receptors were gathered from a male donor with ankylosing spondylitis.

This clonotype has only a few counts. The chain has TRBV6-5 and TRBJ2-1; 10 bases map to TRBD2. CDR3 length: 14 residues. Germline V gene lookup returns CDR1 MNHEY and CDR2 SVGAGI. V lost 8 bases to trimming and J lost 5 bases; unmatched junction nucleotides: 6. CDR3 loop: CASVWTSGNNEQFF. The CDR3 DNA reads TGTGCCAGCGTTTGGACTAGCGGAAACAATGAGCAGTTCTTC.

This clonotype was counted only a few times. V and J are TRBV12-3 or TRBV12-4 and TRBJ2-2; 8 bases match TRBD2. V trimming: 3 bases; J trimming: 4 bases; junction bases outside the gene matches: 7. The CDR3 contains 16 residues. As DNA, the CDR3 is TGTGCCAGCAGTTTGGTCGGCGGGGGGATCACCGGGGAGCTGTTTTTT. It codes for CASSLVGGGITGELFF.

In its sample, this clonotype was seen a few times. This sequence joins TRBV7-9 and TRBJ2-7; D might be TRBD1 (6 bases). V was trimmed by 3 bases and J by 2 bases, leaving 8 bases between them. CDR3 length: 13 amino acids. Germline values: CDR1 SEHNR, CDR2 FQNEAQ (reference sequence). CDR3 nucleotides: TGTGCCAGCAGCTTCGGGACACCCTACGAGCAGTACTTC. Residues: CASSFGTPYEQYF.

There are many counts of this clonotype. This chain connects TRBV6-1 to TRBJ2-3; D unresolved. V lost 6 bases to trimming and J lost 2 bases, with 12 bases between them. CDR1 MNHNS and CDR2 SASEGT come from the germline V gene. This CDR3 is built from 14 residues. The CDR3 nucleotides are TGTGCCAGCAGCCCCGCCGGCCTCACAGATACGCAGTATTTT. Its protein product is CASSPAGLTDTQYF.

Here the CDR3 DNA reads TGTGCCAGCAGCGTAGACCCTTTGGAGGGCCGTGAGCAGTTCTTC. Amino acids: CASSVDPLEGREQFF. The chain couples TRBV9 to TRBJ2-1, with a weak D call TRBD2 (6 bases). In germline, CDR1 is SGDLS, CDR2 YYNGEE. The V end lost 0 bases, the J end lost 9 bases, and 16 bases lay between the germline ends. The CDR3 spans 15 residues. The full variable domain, with the rest looked up from reference TRBV9 and TRBJ2-1, is DSGVTQTPKHLITATGQRVTLRCSPRSGDLSVYWYQQSLDQGLQFLIQYYNGEERAKGNILERFSAQQFPDLHSELNLSSLELGDSALYFCASSVDPLEGREQFFGPGTRLTVL.

The V and J genes are TRBV14 and TRBJ1-1, with D unclear. Germline V lookup: CDR1 SGHDN, CDR2 FVKESK. This CDR3 contains 16 residues. The germline V and J ends were trimmed by 0 bases and 1 base, with 12 bases remaining between them. In DNA, the CDR3 is TGTGCCAGCAGCCAAGAGGTCGGGGAACAGAACACTGAAGCTTTCTTT. This translates into CASSQEVGEQNTEAFF. Looking up the rest from reference TRBV14 and TRBJ1-1 gives the full variable domain: EAGVTQFPSHSVIEKGQTVTLRCDPISGHDNLYWYRRVMGKEIKFLLHFVKESKQDESGMPNNRFLAERTGGTYSTLKVQPAELEDSGVYFCASSQEVGEQNTEAFFGQGTRLTVV.

This clonotype occurred many times. The chain employs TRBV7-9 and TRBJ2-2; 8 bases are shared with TRBD2. Germline CDR1 and CDR2: SEHNR and FQNEAQ (reference sequence). V dropped 2 bases and J dropped 3; count of bases not matched to a gene: 2. The CDR3 totals 15 residues. CDR3 coding DNA: TGTGCCAGCAGCTTAACTAGCGGTGACACCGGGGAGCTGTTTTTT. Translation: CASSLTSGDTGELFF.

V is TRBV6-2 or TRBV6-3 and J is TRBJ1-1; 8 bases align to TRBD1. Germline V lookup: CDR1 MNHEY, CDR2 SVGEGT. This CDR3 contains 16 residues. The ends lost 2 bases at V and 8 bases at J; junction bases unmatched: 13. CDR3 nucleotide sequence: TGTGCCAGCAGTTACAGGATGCAGGGGGCGCGAGAGGAAGCTTTCTTT. It yields the protein CASSYRMQGAREEAFF.

This clonotype was picked up many times. The chain combines TRBV20-1 with TRBJ2-5; D not certain. V was clipped by 0 bases and J by 3 bases, with 5 bases between them. CDR1 is DFQATT and CDR2 is SNEGSKA in the germline V gene (reference sequence). The CDR3 is 12 residues long. CDR3 sequence (DNA): TGCAGTGCTAGAGATGGGGAAGAGACCCAGTACTTC. Its translation: CSARDGEETQYF.

This clonotype was found many times. The chain links TRBV5-1 to TRBJ2-1, with 9 nucleotides matching TRBD1. The CDR3 loop spans 14 amino acids. The germline CDR1 and CDR2 sequences are SGHRS and YFSETQ. V was pared by 0 bases and J by 7 bases, with 2 bases of the junction left unmatched. The CDR3 DNA sequence: TGCGCCAGCAGCTTGGCACAGGGGGCTAATGAGCAGTTCTTC. It specifies CASSLAQGANEQFF.